Shown below are 14 T cell receptor beta chains from a single sample sequenced in a study of blood T cell repertoires in COVID-19. TCRdb's table, derived via immunoSEQ multiplex PCR, lists solely in-frame clones and lacks some. The data hold more than 150,000 clones, with more than 65% observed a single time. The sequenced sample consisted of peripheral blood. These receptors were taken from a woman in her 50s with acute or convalescent COVID-19.

This rearrangement joins TRBV2 to TRBJ1-2; D perhaps matches TRBD1 (6 bases). CDR1 SNHLY and CDR2 FYNNEI come from the germline V gene. V lost 4 bases and J lost 1, with 7 bases in between. The CDR3 totals 13 residues. Here the CDR3 reads CASSGQVNYGYTF. The CDR3 coding sequence is TGTGCCAGCAGTGGACAGGTTAACTATGGCTACACCTTC.

The gene calls are TRBV27 and TRBJ2-3, with 10 bases identical to TRBD2. This CDR3 contains 17 residues. The germline CDR1 and CDR2 sequences are MNHEY and SMNVEV (reference sequence). With 8 bases clipped from V and 2 bases from J, the junction kept 13 bases outside the gene matches. CDR3 in amino acids: CASRSWSSGSDTDTQYF. In DNA, the CDR3 is TGTGCCAGCCGGTCCTGGTCTAGCGGGAGTGACACAGATACGCAGTATTTT.

This rearrangement joins TRBV6-5 to TRBJ1-6, with 8 bases identical to TRBD1. CDR3 size: 14 residues. Trimming cost V 8 bases and J 6 bases; bases outside gene matches: 6. CDR1 is MNHEY and CDR2 is SVGAGI in the germline V gene. CDR3 region: CASAGGARNSPLHF. CDR3 in DNA: TGTGCCAGCGCAGGGGGCGCACGTAATTCACCCCTCCACTTT.

The chain joins TRBV28 to TRBJ1-3, with D perhaps TRBD1 (6 bases). Germline CDR1 reads MDHEN; CDR2 reads SYDVKM. CDR3 size: 16 residues. V dropped 4 bases and J dropped 1 base, with 14 bases sitting between them. CDR3 protein: CASSSTGTQSGNTIYF. As DNA, the CDR3 is TGTGCCAGCAGTTCCACCGGGACACAATCTGGAAACACCATATATTTT.

This chain connects TRBV7-9 to TRBJ1-2; 9 nucleotides match TRBD1. Germline trimming cut 5 bases from V and 2 bases from J; bases unmatched to any gene: 9. Germline CDR1 reads SEHNR; CDR2 reads FQNEAQ (reference sequence). CDR3 size: 16 residues. The CDR3 DNA reads TGTGCCAGCAGCCTGGACAGGGGTATTGGGAACTATGGCTACACCTTC. Translation: CASSLDRGIGNYGYTF.

The rearrangement links TRBV4-3 to TRBJ2-1, with 11 positions matching TRBD2. The CDR3 loop spans 17 amino acids. V trimming: 0 bases; J trimming: 8 bases; junction bases outside the gene matches: 9. Germline CDR1 reads LGHNA; CDR2 reads YSLEER. CDR3 bases: TGCGCCAGCAGCCAAGATAGAGCTAGCGGGAGGCGCGATGAGCAGTTCTTC. It codes for CASSQDRASGRRDEQFF.

The rearrangement joins TRBV5-5 to TRBJ1-3; D is unclear. V lost 2 bases and J 0 bases, leaving 9 bases between the germline ends. CDR1 and CDR2 (germline): SGHKS, YYEKEE (reference sequence). The CDR3 runs 15 residues. The CDR3 here is CASSLVARSGNTIYF. In DNA form, the CDR3 reads TGTGCCAGCAGCTTAGTGGCCCGCTCTGGAAACACCATATATTTT.

J is TRBJ2-1 and V is TRBV6-5; TRBD1 matches 9 bases. J was trimmed by 7 bases and V by 6 bases; bases with no gene match: 10. The CDR3 consists of 15 residues. Per the germline V gene, CDR1 is MNHEY and CDR2 is SVGAGI. In DNA, the CDR3 is TGTGCCAGCAGCCGGACAGGGGCGACGTCTAATGAGCAGTTCTTC. Translation gives CASSRTGATSNEQFF.

The chain recombines TRBV19 with TRBJ1-5; 7 bases match TRBD1. This CDR3 comprises 12 residues. In germline, CDR1 is LNHDA, CDR2 SQIVND (reference sequence). J lost 7 bases, V lost 6 bases, and 3 bases had no gene match. The CDR3 reads CASRGTEQPQHF. The CDR3 nucleotides are TGTGCCAGTAGGGGGACAGAACAGCCCCAGCATTTT.

This clone appeared a single time. The chain links TRBV9 to TRBJ2-3, with 7 bases that match TRBD2. Germline trimming cut 4 bases from V and 2 bases from J; bases unmatched to any gene: 10. The CDR3 has 16 residues. Germline CDR1 is SGDLS and CDR2 is YYNGEE. The CDR3 reads CASSLWEGDTTDTQYF. The CDR3, as DNA: TGTGCCAGCAGCCTCTGGGAGGGAGACACCACAGATACGCAGTATTTT.

This chain connects TRBV28 to TRBJ1-5; D possibly corresponds to TRBD1 (5 bases). This CDR3 has 14 amino acids. In germline, CDR1 is MDHEN, CDR2 SYDVKM. The V gene lost 5 bases and the J gene lost 9 bases, with 17 bases spanning the gap. CDR3 region: CASSPRGGGRPQHF. The CDR3 DNA follows: TGTGCCAGCAGTCCCCGCGGGGGAGGCCGGCCCCAGCATTTT. The variable domain in full, completed from reference TRBV28 and TRBJ1-5, reads DVKVTQSSRYLVKRTGEKVFLECVQDMDHENMFWYRQDPGLGLRLIYFSYDVKMKEKGDIPEGYSVSREKKERFSLILESASTNQTSMYLCASSPRGGGRPQHFGDGTRLSIL.

The rearrangement uses TRBV7-8 and TRBJ2-7; 11 nucleotides line up with TRBD2. The germline CDR1 and CDR2 sequences are SGHVS and FQNEAQ. This CDR3 has 17 residues. With 2 bases clipped from V and 5 bases from J, the junction kept 11 bases outside the gene matches. CDR3 DNA: TGTGCCAGCAGCTTAAAACTCCGACTAGCGGGAATCCACGAGCAGTACTTC. This codes for CASSLKLRLAGIHEQYF.

The chain carries TRBV27 and TRBJ1-2; D is possibly TRBD1 (6 bases). Germline CDR1 and CDR2: MNHEY and SMNVEV (reference sequence). V was shortened by 3 bases and J by 4 bases, with 9 bases between the two germline ends. CDR3 length equals 13 residues. The CDR3 spells CASSLTGSYGYTF. The CDR3 region has the DNA TGTGCCAGCAGTTTGACAGGCAGCTATGGCTACACCTTC.

The V and J genes are TRBV21-1 and TRBJ1-4; whether TRBD1, the table's D call, matches the DNA was not checked. TRBV21-1 is a pseudogene. This CDR3 is 14 amino acids long. The CDR3 bases are TGTGCCAGCAGCCCGGGACAGGATAATGAAAAACTGTTTTTT. Its translation: CASSPGQDNEKLFF.